This T cell receptor (beta chain) appears in the sequencing data of a study of blood T cells in healthy people across ages. Study results and limitations: CMV status of donors was unknown, possibly confounding expanded clonotype changes. Diversity was higher, and naive CD4+ cells more numerous, in long-lived donors than in aged donors.

It was with a sample-barcoded 5' primer and a J-beta primer mix that a second PCR of roughly 7 to 11 cycles was run. MiXCR was run by TCRdb on the 5' RACE reads, yielding one entry per CDR3 protein. Here the sample spans about 1,500,000 distinct CDR3 sequences, 28% being singletons. Regarding this clonotype: The antigen remains unidentified. The junction and the germline gene differ at one end; a read error may be behind it.

Germline CDR1 and CDR2: SGHKS and YYEKEE (reference sequence). CDR3 length equals 16 residues. The rearrangement links TRBV5-5 to TRBJ1-5, with TRBD1 identical over 7 bases. The clonotype was recovered from a woman in her 30s in good health. Sequencing input: blood. The CDR3 is CASSMGDRRGNQPQHF. In nucleotides, the CDR3 is TGTGCCAGCAGCATGGGGGACAGACGAGGGAATCAGCCTCAGCATTTT.